This T cell receptor beta chain was observed in a study of T cell responses to AZD1222 COVID-19 vaccine. Study-level results: Mostly white British, mostly female donors; authors suggested clonal diversity may be underestimated. Two doses of AZD1222 preceded a rise in Spike-specific TCR breadth and depth. Baseline seropositivity characterized only a handful of AZD1222 recipients.

This clone was recorded a few times. Its specificity is not known. The V and J ends lost 7 bases and 6 bases, in that order; junction bases with no gene match: 13. Looked up from germline, CDR1 is LGHNT and CDR2 is FRNRAP. The CDR3 has 15 residues. The protocol was immunoSEQ multiplex PCR, while the TCRdb copy is restricted to in-frame clones and leaves out a portion. The sample comprises 150,000 to 180,000 clones, about 87% of which are singletons, and around 3% rests with the top ten. The source material was peripheral blood, sampled on day 0 of AZD1222 vaccination. The receptor was isolated from an adult in good health. The chain couples TRBV12-5 to TRBJ1-2; 8 nucleotides line up with TRBD1. The CDR3 reads CASDLPPGQEDGYTF. The CDR3 nucleotides are TGTGCTAGTGACCTCCCACCGGGACAGGAGGATGGCTACACCTTC. Complete variable domain (other parts from reference TRBV12-5 and TRBJ1-2): DARVTQTPRHKVTEMGQEVTMRCQPILGHNTVFWYRQTMMQGLELLAYFRNRAPLDDSGMPKDRFSAEMPDATLATLKIQPSEPRDSAVYFCASDLPPGQEDGYTFGSGTRLTVV.